The TCR beta chain under discussion was sequenced for a study of T cell repertoires in cytomegalovirus infection. About the study: Public TCR beta signature analysis indicated the presence of both CMV infection and matching HLA type.

V lost 2 bases and J 0 bases, leaving 7 bases between the germline ends. This CDR3 has 15 residues. The germline V gene encodes CDR1 SEHNR and CDR2 FQNEAQ (reference sequence). TCRdb re-analysed the reads in MiXCR, keeping a single row per CDR3 protein. The sample holds almost 550,000 distinct CDR3 sequences; approximately 17% are singletons and the top ten take around 25%. This clonotype showed up many times. Its antigen is still unknown. Study-wide results and caveats: HLA-C-restricted TCR beta clonotypes specific for CMV led the ex vivo response. Cumulative frequency of public TCR beta families picked out carriers of CMV plus the relevant HLA.

This receptor was identified in a human donor in good health (CMV status not recorded). Some clones in this sample may be carry-over from other donors' samples. The sequencing sample was made of CD8+ T cells from PBMCs. The V call is TRBV7-9, the J call TRBJ1-4; D remains ambiguous. CDR3 amino acids: CASSLSSATNEKLFF. The CDR3 DNA follows: TGTGCCAGCAGCTTATCCAGCGCAACTAATGAAAAACTGTTTTTT.